Presented here are 22 T cell receptor beta chains from one specimen sequenced in a study of blood T cells in healthy people across ages. The authors ran a second PCR of about 7 to 11 cycles using a sample-barcoded 5' primer and a J-beta primer mix. TCRdb passed the 5' RACE reads through MiXCR, listing each CDR3 protein once. The sample holds about 750,000 distinct CDR3 sequences; roughly 50% are singletons and the top ten take around 41%. Sequences were obtained from blood. Receptors originate from an older man in good health.

The chain recombines TRBV6-1 with TRBJ2-7; D gene uncertain. The CDR3 is 12 amino acids. V was clipped by 8 bases and J by 2 bases, with 10 bases between them. Germline loops: CDR1 MNHNS, CDR2 SASEGT. CDR3 sequence: CASFNLPYEQYF. In DNA form, the CDR3 reads TGTGCCAGCTTCAACTTGCCCTACGAGCAGTACTTC.

This clonotype was found a few times. CDR3 DNA sequence: TGCAGCGTCCGACAGACCGAGCAGTACTTC. Translated: CSVRQTEQYF. The V and J genes are TRBV29-1 and TRBJ2-7, with a possible D match to TRBD1 (5 bases). Germline CDR1 is SQVTM and CDR2 is ANQGSEA. The CDR3 runs 10 residues. V was clipped by 6 bases and J by 6 bases, with 9 bases between them.

This chain joins TRBV4-1 and TRBJ1-2; D might be TRBD1 (5 bases). This CDR3 has 15 residues. The germline gives CDR1 MGHRA, CDR2 YSYEKL. Trimming pared 4 bases from V and 7 bases from J, leaving 19 bases between. The CDR3 reads CASSPLGGDVSGYTF. The CDR3 bases are TGCGCCAGCAGCCCCTTGGGAGGGGATGTTAGTGGCTACACCTTC.

This rearrangement joins TRBV20-1 to TRBJ2-1, with D possibly called TRBD1 or TRBD2 (6 bases each). Trimming took 2 bases from V and 7 from J, leaving 15 bases between them. CDR3 length: 14 amino acids. The germline gives CDR1 DFQATT, CDR2 SNEGSKA (reference sequence). This chain's CDR3 is CSARPGGTPNEQFF. Written as DNA, the CDR3 is TGCAGTGCTAGACCTGGGGGGACACCTAATGAGCAGTTCTTC.

The chain is built from TRBV6-1 and TRBJ2-2; D might be TRBD2 (5 bases). V shed 7 bases and J shed 1 base, with 16 bases lying between them. CDR3 size: 16 residues. Germline-derived CDR1 and CDR2 are MNHNS and SASEGT. DNA for the CDR3: TGTGCCAGCACCCAAGAGGGTTCCAGGAACACCGGGGAGCTGTTTTTT. Translation: CASTQEGSRNTGELFF.

In its sample, this clonotype was seen a few times. This rearrangement joins TRBV2 to TRBJ1-6, with 7 bases that match TRBD1. Germline V gene sequence: CDR1 SNHLY, CDR2 FYNNEI. Germline trimming cut 3 bases from V and 7 bases from J; bases unmatched to any gene: 6. This CDR3 has 15 amino acids. CDR3 loop: CASSEDRRRNSPLHF. The CDR3 DNA follows: TGTGCCAGCAGTGAGGACAGGCGGAGGAATTCACCCCTCCACTTT.

The CDR3 spells CSARDRATTNEKLFF. CDR3 DNA: TGCAGTGCTAGAGATAGGGCAACAACTAATGAAAAACTGTTTTTT. This chain uses TRBV20-1 with TRBJ1-4; no clear D gene. From germline, CDR1 is DFQATT and CDR2 SNEGSKA (reference sequence). V gave up 0 bases and J gave up 0 bases, with 8 bases separating them. The CDR3 covers 15 residues.

This clonotype was recorded once. The rearrangement links TRBV5-5 to TRBJ2-1; 8 bases fit TRBD2. CDR1 and CDR2 (germline): SGHKS, YYEKEE (reference sequence). The CDR3 is 17 amino acids. Unmatched junction bases numbered 13, after V lost 4 bases and J lost 4 bases. CDR3 nucleotides: TGTGCCAGCAGCCGGTTGCAGGTGACTAGCGTGTACAATGAGCAGTTCTTC. This gives the protein CASSRLQVTSVYNEQFF.

The DNA of the CDR3 is TGTGCCAGCAGTGCGATGGGGAGCGGTCTGGTAGGGCAGTACTTC. Protein sequence: CASSAMGSGLVGQYF. The chain joins TRBV12-3 or TRBV12-4 to TRBJ2-5, with D tentatively TRBD2 (5 bases). The V end was cut by 5 bases, the J end by 11 bases, with 24 bases between. The CDR3 consists of 15 residues.

The chain uses TRBV7-9 and TRBJ1-4; D is possibly TRBD1 (6 bases). CDR1 is SEHNR, CDR2 FQNEAQ, per germline (reference sequence). This CDR3 is built from 15 residues. Deletions cut 5 bases from V and 0 bases from J, with 10 bases between. As DNA, the CDR3 is TGTGCCAGCAGCGGTACAGGGTCAACTAATGAAAAACTGTTTTTT. It is translated as CASSGTGSTNEKLFF.

The chain couples TRBV10-3 to TRBJ2-5; no reliable D call. The J call may be mistaken, given a closer DNA end match to TRBJ2-7. Germline V lookup: CDR1 ENHRY, CDR2 SYGVKD. The CDR3 runs 12 residues. The CDR3 loop reads CAISESGDEQYF. In DNA, the CDR3 is TGTGCCATCAGTGAATCAGGTGACGAGCAGTACTTC.

In this sample, this clonotype turned up a few times. The J gene is TRBJ2-7, the V gene TRBV7-2; a possible D gene is TRBD1 (6 bases). The CDR3 is made up of 14 amino acids. From germline, CDR1 is SGHTA and CDR2 FQGNSA. V lost 5 bases, J lost 3 bases, and 14 bases lay in between. CDR3 DNA: TGTGCCAGCAGCCCGAGGGGGAGCTACTACGAGCAGTACTTC. Translating it yields CASSPRGSYYEQYF.

CDR3 sequence (DNA): TGTGCCAGCAGCGTAGCTACGGGGGCACGAGAGCAGTACTTC. Its translation: CASSVATGAREQYF. The chain combines TRBV9 with TRBJ2-1; D is possibly TRBD1 or TRBD2 (6 bases each). The DNA end lines up better with TRBJ2-7; the J call may be wrong. This CDR3 comprises 14 residues. The germline gives CDR1 SGDLS, CDR2 YYNGEE.

The V call is TRBV10-3, the J call TRBJ1-1, with a possible D match to TRBD1 (6 bases). V was shortened by 6 bases and J by 1 base, with 12 bases between the two germline ends. The CDR3 is 14 amino acids. Germline assignment: CDR1 ENHRY and CDR2 SYGVKD. The CDR3 region is CAIRALGGNTEAFF. The CDR3 DNA reads as TGTGCCATCAGAGCCCTAGGGGGGAACACTGAAGCTTTCTTT.

The chain is built from TRBV5-1 and TRBJ1-2, with 8 bases lining up with TRBD1. The V segment lost 4 bases and the J segment 7 bases; nucleotides outside the gene matches: 15. CDR1 SGHRS and CDR2 YFSETQ come from the germline V gene. The length of the CDR3 is 16 residues. In DNA form, the CDR3 reads TGCGCCAGCAGCGCCGGGGGGGACAGGCCTAACCCTGGCTACACCTTC. Protein sequence: CASSAGGDRPNPGYTF.

In DNA, the CDR3 is TGTGCCAGCAGCGGGTACGACAGCCAAGAGACCCAGTACTTC. It encodes CASSGYDSQETQYF. The gene calls are TRBV5-6 and TRBJ2-5, with D possibly being TRBD1 (5 bases). Germline CDR1 reads SGHDT; CDR2 reads YYEEEE. V dropped 4 bases and J dropped 1 base, with 11 bases sitting between them. The CDR3 covers 14 residues.

The genes are TRBV7-2 and TRBJ2-3, with 12 nucleotides matching TRBD2. The length of the CDR3 is 16 residues. Germline CDR1 is SGHTA and CDR2 is FQGNSA. V lost 1 base and J lost 5; bases outside the gene matches: 4. The CDR3 region has the DNA TGTGCCAGCAGCTTAGGCCTAGCGGGAGGGAGAGATACGCAGTATTTT. Translating it yields CASSLGLAGGRDTQYF.

This sequence joins TRBV20-1 and TRBJ2-1, with 7 bases aligning to TRBD2. The CDR3 sequence is 14 residues long. Germline loops: CDR1 DFQATT, CDR2 SNEGSKA (reference sequence). With V trimmed by 3 bases and J by 7 bases, 9 bases remained unmatched. CDR3 loop: CSASPREVGNEQFF. CDR3 DNA: TGCAGTGCTAGTCCCCGGGAGGTGGGGAATGAGCAGTTCTTC.

J is TRBJ2-4 and V is TRBV12-3 or TRBV12-4, with 8 bases lining up with TRBD2. The last part of the DNA fits TRBJ2-7 better; the J call may be wrong. The CDR3 extends over 16 amino acids. CDR3 DNA: TGTGCCAGCAGCCTGGGGAGCGGGAGAAACGGCTACGAGCAGTACTTC. Translating gives CASSLGSGRNGYEQYF.

This clonotype was counted a single time. J is TRBJ1-5 and V is TRBV7-2, with 9 bases identical to TRBD1. Germline-derived CDR1 and CDR2 are SGHTA and FQGNSA. V trimming: 5 bases; J trimming: 7 bases; junction bases outside the gene matches: 3. The CDR3 is 13 amino acids. CDR3 nucleotides: TGTGCCAGCAGCGGACAGGGGAAGCAGCCCCAGCATTTT. Translated, it gives CASSGQGKQPQHF.

In its sample, this clonotype was seen a few times. The chain employs TRBV9 and TRBJ2-1; no reliable D call. From germline, CDR1 is SGDLS and CDR2 YYNGEE. The ends were cut back, 3 bases at V and 5 bases at J, with 12 bases in the middle. This CDR3 region has 14 residues. CDR3 in amino acids: CASSAWLDDNEQFF. CDR3 nucleotide sequence: TGTGCCAGCAGCGCCTGGCTAGATGACAATGAGCAGTTCTTC.

This chain connects TRBV6-1 to TRBJ2-3, with 14 bases aligning to TRBD2. The CDR3 consists of 16 residues. Germline V gene data show CDR1 as MNHNS and CDR2 as SASEGT. J was trimmed by 4 bases and V by 8 bases; bases with no gene match: 8. The CDR3 nucleotides read TGTGCCAGCGAAGGACTAGCGGGAGGAGTGGCAGATACGCAGTATTTT. Protein product: CASEGLAGGVADTQYF.